The 23 T cell receptor beta chains presented below share a single source sample, sequenced in a study of CD8 T cells in ankylosing spondylitis. MiXCR was run by TCRdb on the 5' RACE reads, yielding one entry per CDR3 protein. The sample includes around 210,000 distinct CDR3 sequences, approximately 7.6% of them seen just once. The sequencing sample was made of blood, either unsorted or a sorted T cell fraction (not recorded which). These TCRs come from a female donor with ankylosing spondylitis or in good health (not recorded which).

This clonotype was recorded at least ten times. V and J are TRBV6-2 or TRBV6-3 and TRBJ1-6; no clear D gene. The germline gives CDR1 MNHEY, CDR2 SVGEGT. V lost 6 bases and J 11 bases, leaving 11 bases between the germline ends. The CDR3 has 12 residues. The CDR3 region is CASRRPTAPLHF. CDR3 nucleotide sequence: TGTGCCAGCAGACGACCGACCGCACCCCTCCACTTT.

This clonotype was picked up many times. The CDR3 DNA reads as TGCAGCGTACGCGGGACAGTCTCCTACGAGCAGTACTTC. It yields the protein CSVRGTVSYEQYF. This sequence joins TRBV29-1 and TRBJ2-7, with D perhaps TRBD1 (7 bases). Germline V gene data show CDR1 as SQVTM and CDR2 as ANQGSEA. The CDR3 covers 13 residues. With 6 bases removed from V and 0 bases from J, the gap between germline ends came to 12 bases.

This clonotype came up many times. The chain couples TRBV12-3 or TRBV12-4 to TRBJ2-2, with 9 bases matching TRBD1. V lost 6 bases, J lost 5 bases, and 13 bases stayed unmatched. The CDR3 is made up of 17 amino acids. For the CDR3, the DNA is TGTGCCAGCAGCCAAACCGCGGACAGGGGCCGTACCGGGGAGCTGTTTTTT. It is translated as CASSQTADRGRTGELFF.

This clonotype was counted many times. This chain links TRBV20-1 with TRBJ1-1; 9 bases fit TRBD1. The CDR3 has 14 residues. The ends lost 5 bases at V and 4 bases at J; junction bases unmatched: 8. Germline V gene sequence: CDR1 DFQATT, CDR2 SNEGSKA (reference sequence). CDR3 loop: CSASRGTGSTEAFF. The CDR3 coding sequence is TGCAGTGCTTCCCGGGGGACAGGGAGCACTGAAGCTTTCTTT.

This chain links TRBV18 with TRBJ2-3; maybe TRBD2 (6 bases). CDR3 size: 19 residues. V gave up 3 bases and J gave up 5 bases, with 27 bases separating them. Germline V gives CDR1 KGHSH, CDR2 LQKENI. The CDR3 bases are TGTGCCAGCTCACCCCTCGGGAGAACCCAAATCTTACAGCAAGATACGCAGTATTTT. Protein sequence: CASSPLGRTQILQQDTQYF.

The table lists this clonotype with many counts. This chain uses TRBV5-1 with TRBJ2-3; a weak D match, TRBD2 (5 bases). From germline, CDR1 is SGHRS and CDR2 YFSETQ. Trimming took off 0 bases at V and 5 bases at J, with 19 bases between the two ends. CDR3 size: 17 residues. The CDR3 loop reads CASSLGLARPTLDTQYF. The CDR3 nucleotides are TGCGCCAGCAGCTTGGGATTAGCGCGACCGACCCTAGATACGCAGTATTTT.

In the case of this clonotype: Mismatch with germline at one junction end may stem from a read error. The chain links TRBV3-1 to TRBJ2-5; D might be TRBD1 (5 bases). CDR1 is LGHDT and CDR2 is YNNKEL in the germline V gene (reference sequence). The CDR3 is 13 amino acids. In DNA, the CDR3 is TGTACCAGCAGCATCCAGGGCCAAGAGACCCAGTACTTC. Amino acid sequence: CTSSIQGQETQYF.

This clonotype was recorded a few times. Being one base from a much bigger clone, this may be a read error. The CDR3 nucleotides are TGTACCAGCAGTTTAAGTAGGGGCAATCAGCCCCAGCATTTT. It encodes CTSSLSRGNQPQHF. The chain uses TRBV6-5 and TRBJ1-5, with D uncertain. This CDR3 has 14 residues. Germline V CDR1 and CDR2: MNHEY, SVGAGI.

This clonotype was seen at least ten times. The chain uses TRBV29-1 and TRBJ2-3, with a possible D match to TRBD1 (5 bases). Deletions cut 3 bases from V and 7 bases from J, with 8 bases between. The CDR3 runs 11 residues. In germline, CDR1 is SQVTM, CDR2 ANQGSEA. This CDR3 is CSVDQGNTQYF. For the CDR3, the DNA is TGCAGCGTTGATCAGGGAAATACGCAGTATTTT.

This clonotype occurred many times. CDR3 coding DNA: TGTGCCAGCAGCCCGCTAGCGGGAAAAATGGCGCGTGAGCAGTTCTTC. Residues: CASSPLAGKMAREQFF. The rearrangement uses TRBV3-1 and TRBJ2-1; the match to TRBD2 covers 9 bases. CDR3 length: 16 residues. J gave up 9 bases and V 4 bases, and 13 bases lay outside the gene matches. Germline V gives CDR1 LGHDT, CDR2 YNNKEL (reference sequence).

J is TRBJ2-6 and V is TRBV29-1; 9 positions match TRBD1. CDR1 is SQVTM, CDR2 ANQGSEA, per germline. Trimming took 5 bases from V and 0 from J; bases not matched to a gene: 11. This CDR3 is 18 amino acids long. The CDR3 coding sequence is TGCAGCGTTACTACCCCGGGACAGGGAAGCTCTGGGGCCAACGTCCTGACTTTC. It translates to CSVTTPGQGSSGANVLTF.

Ten or more counts support this clonotype. The chain employs TRBV20-1 and TRBJ2-1; 8 positions agree with TRBD2. V was pared by 0 bases and J by 5 bases, with 9 bases of the junction left unmatched. Germline V gene lookup returns CDR1 DFQATT and CDR2 SNEGSKA (reference sequence). The CDR3 spans 16 residues. Here the CDR3 reads CSARDSGRLAHNEQFF. In DNA, the CDR3 is TGCAGTGCTAGAGACAGCGGGAGATTAGCCCACAATGAGCAGTTCTTC.

This clonotype was detected a few times. V gene TRBV28 combines with J gene TRBJ2-6; weak D call: TRBD1 (5 bases). The V end lost 5 bases, the J end lost 3 bases, and 17 bases lay between the germline ends. CDR3 length: 17 residues. Germline lookup yields CDR1 MDHEN and CDR2 SYDVKM. CDR3 DNA: TGTGCCAGCAGTGCGTCAGGGCCCCTGTTTGGGGCCAACGTCCTGACTTTC. As protein: CASSASGPLFGANVLTF.

This clonotype was seen only a few times. The rearrangement links TRBV18 to TRBJ1-5; 10 positions agree with TRBD1. CDR1 is KGHSH, CDR2 LQKENI, per germline. This CDR3 contains 18 residues. Losses at the gene ends were 6 bases for V and 0 bases for J; bases not matched to a gene: 11. The CDR3 is CASSQPGDRGYSNQPQHF. CDR3 coding DNA: TGTGCCAGCTCCCAACCGGGGGACAGGGGATATAGCAATCAGCCCCAGCATTTT.

There are many counts of this clonotype. J is TRBJ1-1 and V is TRBV13; D is unclear. V was pared by 2 bases and J by 7 bases, with 17 bases between. The germline CDR1 and CDR2 sequences are PRHDT and FYEKMQ (reference sequence). CDR3 size: 15 residues. CDR3: CASSLIPGEVGEAFF. In DNA, the CDR3 is TGTGCCAGCAGCTTAATTCCCGGGGAGGTTGGTGAAGCTTTCTTT. The full variable domain, rest sourced from reference TRBV13 and TRBJ1-1, is AAGVIQSPRHLIKEKRETATLKCYPIPRHDTVYWYQQGPGQDPQFLISFYEKMQSDKGSIPDRFSAQQFSDYHSELNMSSLELGDSALYFCASSLIPGEVGEAFFGQGTRLTVV.

This clonotype was detected ten times or more. The chain combines TRBV7-6 with TRBJ1-2; possibly TRBD1 for D (5 bases). CDR1 is SGHVS and CDR2 is FNYEAQ in the germline V gene. The germline V and J ends were trimmed by 5 bases and 4 bases, with 14 bases remaining between them. This CDR3 has 14 residues. CDR3 region: CASSAEGLPYGYTF. The CDR3 nucleotides read TGTGCCAGCAGCGCGGAGGGGCTACCCTATGGCTACACCTTC.

This clonotype has ten or more counts. DNA of the CDR3: TGTGCCAGCGGTGGCGGGAGGGGAGAGGCAGATACGCAGTATTTT. Translation: CASGGGRGEADTQYF. This chain connects TRBV12-3 or TRBV12-4 to TRBJ2-3, with 9 bases aligning to TRBD2. The CDR3 is 15 residues long. With V trimmed by 8 bases and J by 4 bases, 10 bases remained unmatched.

The CDR3 nucleotides read TGTGCCAGTAGCGGGGACCGGGACTCCAACGACATTCAGTACTTC. Translating it yields CASSGDRDSNDIQYF. The V gene is TRBV19, the J gene TRBJ2-4, with a weak D call TRBD2 (6 bases). V was trimmed by 6 bases and J by 8 bases, leaving 20 bases between them. Per the germline V gene, CDR1 is LNHDA and CDR2 is SQIVND (reference sequence). This CDR3 comprises 15 residues.

This clonotype has ten or more counts. The V and J genes are TRBV20-1 and TRBJ2-3; 7 bases line up with TRBD2. CDR1 and CDR2 from the germline V gene are DFQATT and SNEGSKA (reference sequence). Trimming took 1 base from V and 2 from J; bases not matched to a gene: 6. The CDR3 covers 15 residues. As DNA, the CDR3 is TGCAGTGCTAGAGGTGGGACTACGTACACAGATACGCAGTATTTT. It specifies CSARGGTTYTDTQYF.

This clonotype was seen more than once but under ten times. V and J are TRBV20-1 and TRBJ1-4; D is unclear. CDR1 is DFQATT and CDR2 is SNEGSKA in the germline V gene (reference sequence). V lost 2 bases and J 5 bases, leaving 12 bases between the germline ends. The CDR3 loop spans 14 amino acids. CDR3 sequence: CSARTRLPNEKLFF. The CDR3 coding sequence is TGCAGTGCTAGAACGCGCCTACCAAATGAAAAACTGTTTTTT.

The CDR3 reads CASSPRGTGHEKLFF. The CDR3 nucleotides read TGTGCCAGCAGTCCTCGTGGGACAGGGCATGAAAAACTGTTTTTT. The V gene is TRBV6-1, the J gene TRBJ1-4; 9 bases align to TRBD1. Germline CDR1 MNHNS, CDR2 SASEGT. V gave up 5 bases and J gave up 6 bases; unmatched junction bases: 7. There are 15 residues in the CDR3.

This clonotype was detected only a few times. This chain joins TRBV20-1 and TRBJ2-1; the match to TRBD2 covers 14 bases. The CDR3 is 15 residues long. Germline V CDR1 and CDR2: DFQATT, SNEGSKA (reference sequence). V lost 3 bases, J lost 9 bases, and 7 bases stayed unmatched. CDR3 protein: CSARTSGRAQGEQFF. The CDR3 nucleotides are TGCAGTGCTAGGACTAGCGGGAGGGCCCAGGGTGAGCAGTTCTTC.

This clonotype was observed many times. The J gene is TRBJ1-1, the V gene TRBV7-2; D not resolved. The CDR3 has 15 amino acids. Germline assignment: CDR1 SGHTA and CDR2 FQGNSA. Trimming shortened V by 1 base and J by 3 bases, and 12 bases separated the two germline ends. CDR3 region: CASSLDVILDTEAFF. The CDR3 region has the DNA TGTGCCAGCAGCTTAGATGTGATTTTGGACACTGAAGCTTTCTTT.